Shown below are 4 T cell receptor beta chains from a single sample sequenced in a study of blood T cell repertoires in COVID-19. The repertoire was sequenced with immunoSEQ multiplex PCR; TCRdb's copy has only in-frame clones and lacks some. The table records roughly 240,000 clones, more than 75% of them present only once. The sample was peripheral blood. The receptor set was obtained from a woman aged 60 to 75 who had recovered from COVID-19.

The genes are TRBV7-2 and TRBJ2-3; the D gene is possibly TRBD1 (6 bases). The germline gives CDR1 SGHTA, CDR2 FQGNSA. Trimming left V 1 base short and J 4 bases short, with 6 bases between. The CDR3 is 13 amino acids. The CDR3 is CASSLEGADTQYF. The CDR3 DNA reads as TGTGCCAGCAGCTTAGAGGGGGCAGATACGCAGTATTTT. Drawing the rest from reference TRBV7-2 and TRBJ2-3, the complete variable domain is GAGVSQSPSNKVTEKGKDVELRCDPISGHTALYWYRQSLGQGLEFLIYFQGNSAPDKSGLPSDRFSAERTGGSVSTLTIQRTQQEDSAVYLCASSLEGADTQYFGPGTRLTVL.

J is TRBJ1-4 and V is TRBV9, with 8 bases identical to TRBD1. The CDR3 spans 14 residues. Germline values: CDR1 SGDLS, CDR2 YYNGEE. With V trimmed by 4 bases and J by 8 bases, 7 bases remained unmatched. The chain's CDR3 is CASSRQGSMEKLFF. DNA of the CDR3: TGTGCCAGCAGCCGACAGGGGTCAATGGAAAAACTGTTTTTT.

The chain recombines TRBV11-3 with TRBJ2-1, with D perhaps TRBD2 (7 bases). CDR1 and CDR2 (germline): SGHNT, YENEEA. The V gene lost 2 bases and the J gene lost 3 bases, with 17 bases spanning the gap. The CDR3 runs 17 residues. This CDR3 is CASSLSSRGAGYNEQFF. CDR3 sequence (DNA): TGTGCCAGCAGCTTATCCTCCCGGGGGGCGGGCTACAATGAGCAGTTCTTC.

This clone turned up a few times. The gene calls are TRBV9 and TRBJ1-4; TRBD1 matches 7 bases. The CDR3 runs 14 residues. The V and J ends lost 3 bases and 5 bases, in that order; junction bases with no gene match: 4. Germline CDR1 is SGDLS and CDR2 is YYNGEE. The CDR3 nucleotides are TGTGCCAGCAGCGAAACAGGGGCGAATGAAAAACTGTTTTTT. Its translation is CASSETGANEKLFF.